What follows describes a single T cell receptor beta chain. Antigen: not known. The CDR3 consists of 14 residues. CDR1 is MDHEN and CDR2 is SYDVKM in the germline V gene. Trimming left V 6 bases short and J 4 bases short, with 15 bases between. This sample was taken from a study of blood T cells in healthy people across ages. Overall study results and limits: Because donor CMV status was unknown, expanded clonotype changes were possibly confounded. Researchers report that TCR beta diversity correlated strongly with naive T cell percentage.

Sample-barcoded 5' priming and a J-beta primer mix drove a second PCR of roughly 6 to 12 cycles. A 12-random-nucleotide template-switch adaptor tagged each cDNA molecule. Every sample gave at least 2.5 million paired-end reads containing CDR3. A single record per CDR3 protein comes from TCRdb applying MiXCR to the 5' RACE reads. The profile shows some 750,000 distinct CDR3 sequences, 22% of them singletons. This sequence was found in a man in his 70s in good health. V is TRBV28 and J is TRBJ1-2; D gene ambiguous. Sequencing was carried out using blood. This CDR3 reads CASSFIRGSYGYTF. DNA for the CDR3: TGTGCCAGCAGCTTTATCAGAGGGTCCTATGGCTACACCTTC.